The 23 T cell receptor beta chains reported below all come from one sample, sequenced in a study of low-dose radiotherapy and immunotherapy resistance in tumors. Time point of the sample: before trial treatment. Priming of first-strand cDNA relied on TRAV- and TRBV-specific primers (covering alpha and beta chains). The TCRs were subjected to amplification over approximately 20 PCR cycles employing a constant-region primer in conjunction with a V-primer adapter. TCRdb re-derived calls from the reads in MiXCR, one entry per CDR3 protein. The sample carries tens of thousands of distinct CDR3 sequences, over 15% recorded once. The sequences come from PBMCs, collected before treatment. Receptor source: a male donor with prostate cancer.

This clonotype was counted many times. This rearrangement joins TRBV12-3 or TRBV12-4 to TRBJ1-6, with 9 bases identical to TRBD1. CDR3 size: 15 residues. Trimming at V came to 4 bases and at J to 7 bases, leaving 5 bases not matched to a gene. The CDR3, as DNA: TGTGCCAGCAGTTCCCAGACAGGGGGGAATTCACCCCTCCACTTT. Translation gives CASSSQTGGNSPLHF.

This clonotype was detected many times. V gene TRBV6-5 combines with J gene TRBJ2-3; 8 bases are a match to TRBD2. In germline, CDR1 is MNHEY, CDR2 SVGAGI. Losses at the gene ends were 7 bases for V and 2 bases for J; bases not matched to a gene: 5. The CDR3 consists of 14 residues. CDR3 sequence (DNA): TGTGCCAGCAACGGGGGGGCCATCACAGATACGCAGTATTTT. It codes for CASNGGAITDTQYF.

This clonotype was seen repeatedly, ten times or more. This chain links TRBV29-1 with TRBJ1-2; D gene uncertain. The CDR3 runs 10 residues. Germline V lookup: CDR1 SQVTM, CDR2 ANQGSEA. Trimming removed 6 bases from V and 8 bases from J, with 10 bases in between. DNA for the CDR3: TGCAGCGTACATTCGGGCGGCTACACCTTC. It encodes CSVHSGGYTF.

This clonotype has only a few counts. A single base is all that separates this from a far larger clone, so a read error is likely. The CDR3 nucleotides read TGCGCCAGCAGCTTGGTGGGGGATGAGCAGTTCTTC. Amino acids: CASSLVGDEQFF. V and J are TRBV5-1 and TRBJ2-1, with D perhaps given as TRBD1 or TRBD2 (5 bases each). Germline lookup yields CDR1 SGHRS and CDR2 YFSETQ. This CDR3 has 12 residues. V was shortened by 0 bases and J by 8 bases, with 6 bases between the two germline ends.

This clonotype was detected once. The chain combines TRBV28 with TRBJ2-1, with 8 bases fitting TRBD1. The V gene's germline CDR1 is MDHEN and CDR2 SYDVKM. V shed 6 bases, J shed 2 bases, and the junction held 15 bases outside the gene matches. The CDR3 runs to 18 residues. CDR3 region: CASRRQGYRTRAYNEQFF. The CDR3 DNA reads TGTGCCAGCAGGAGACAGGGGTACCGAACCAGGGCCTACAATGAGCAGTTCTTC.

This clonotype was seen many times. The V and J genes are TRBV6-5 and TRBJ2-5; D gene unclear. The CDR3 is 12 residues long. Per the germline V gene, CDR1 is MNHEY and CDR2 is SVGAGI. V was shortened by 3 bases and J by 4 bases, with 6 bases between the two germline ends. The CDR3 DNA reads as TGTGCCAGCAGTTATGATGGAGAGACCCAGTACTTC. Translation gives CASSYDGETQYF.

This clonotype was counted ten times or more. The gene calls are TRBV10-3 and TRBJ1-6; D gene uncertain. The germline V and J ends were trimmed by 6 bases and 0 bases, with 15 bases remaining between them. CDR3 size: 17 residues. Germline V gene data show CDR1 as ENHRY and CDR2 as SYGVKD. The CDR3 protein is CAIRVSGESSYNSPLHF. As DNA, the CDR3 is TGTGCCATCAGGGTCTCGGGAGAGAGCTCCTATAATTCACCCCTCCACTTT.

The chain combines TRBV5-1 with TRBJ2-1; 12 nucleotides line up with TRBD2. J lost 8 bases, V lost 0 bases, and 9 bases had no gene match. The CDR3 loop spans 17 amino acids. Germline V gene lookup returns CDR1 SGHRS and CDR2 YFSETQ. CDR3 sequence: CASSLGRLAGGPDEQFF. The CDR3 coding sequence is TGCGCCAGCAGCTTGGGTCGGCTAGCGGGGGGGCCCGATGAGCAGTTCTTC. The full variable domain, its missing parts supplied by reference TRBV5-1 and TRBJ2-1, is KAGVTQTPRYLIKTRGQQVTLSCSPISGHRSVSWYQQTPGQGLQFLFEYFSETQRNKGNFPGRFSGRQFSNSRSEMNVSTLELGDSALYLCASSLGRLAGGPDEQFFGPGTRLTVL.

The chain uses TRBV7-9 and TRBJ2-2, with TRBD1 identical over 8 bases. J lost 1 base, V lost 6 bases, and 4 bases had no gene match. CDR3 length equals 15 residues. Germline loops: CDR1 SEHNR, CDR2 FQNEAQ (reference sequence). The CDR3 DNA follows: TGTGCCAGCAGTACCGGACAGGGGAACACCGGGGAGCTGTTTTTT. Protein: CASSTGQGNTGELFF.

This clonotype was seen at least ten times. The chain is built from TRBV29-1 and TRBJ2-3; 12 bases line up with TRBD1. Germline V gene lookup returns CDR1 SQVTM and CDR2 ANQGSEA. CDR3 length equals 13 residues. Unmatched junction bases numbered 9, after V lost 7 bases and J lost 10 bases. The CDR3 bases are TGCAGCGGGGGACAGGGGGCGGGGGAGGCGCAGTATTTT. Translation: CSGGQGAGEAQYF.

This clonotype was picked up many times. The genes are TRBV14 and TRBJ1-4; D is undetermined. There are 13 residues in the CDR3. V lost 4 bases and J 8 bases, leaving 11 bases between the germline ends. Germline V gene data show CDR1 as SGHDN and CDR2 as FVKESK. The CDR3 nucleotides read TGTGCCAGCAGCCCCGGACGTGGAGAAAAACTGTTTTTT. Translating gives CASSPGRGEKLFF.

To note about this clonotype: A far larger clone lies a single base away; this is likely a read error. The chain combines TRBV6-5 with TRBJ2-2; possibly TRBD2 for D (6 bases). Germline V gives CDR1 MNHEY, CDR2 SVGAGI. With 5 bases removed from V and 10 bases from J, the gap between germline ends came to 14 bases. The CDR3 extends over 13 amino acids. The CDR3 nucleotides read TGTGCCAGCAGTGAAGGAGGGTTCGTGGAGCTGTTTTTT. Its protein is CASSEGGFVELFF.

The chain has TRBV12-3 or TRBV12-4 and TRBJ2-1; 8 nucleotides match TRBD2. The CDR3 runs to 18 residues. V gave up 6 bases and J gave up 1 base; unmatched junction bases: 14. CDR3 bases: TGTGCCAGCAGGGGCCTCCCGGGACTAGATCCGTCCTACAATGAGCAGTTCTTC. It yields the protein CASRGLPGLDPSYNEQFF.

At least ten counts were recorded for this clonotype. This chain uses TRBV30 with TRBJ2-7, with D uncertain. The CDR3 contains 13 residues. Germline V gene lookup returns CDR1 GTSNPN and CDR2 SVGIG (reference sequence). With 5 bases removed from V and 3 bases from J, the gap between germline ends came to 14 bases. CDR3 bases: TGTGCCTGGTCCTCTTGGGGTGGCTACGAGCAGTACTTC. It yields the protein CAWSSWGGYEQYF. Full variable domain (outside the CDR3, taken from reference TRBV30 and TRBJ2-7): SQTIHQWPATLVQPVGSPLSLECTVEGTSNPNLYWYRQAAGRGLQLLFYSVGIGQISSEVPQNLSASRPQDRQFILSSKKLLLSDSGFYLCAWSSWGGYEQYFGPGTRLTVT.

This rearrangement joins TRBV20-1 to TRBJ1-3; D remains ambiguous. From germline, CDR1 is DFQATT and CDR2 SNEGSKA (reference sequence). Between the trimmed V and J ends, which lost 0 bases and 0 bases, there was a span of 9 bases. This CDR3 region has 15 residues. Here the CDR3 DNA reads TGCAGTGCTAGAGATTGGACGGACTCTGGAAACACCATATATTTT. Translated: CSARDWTDSGNTIYF.

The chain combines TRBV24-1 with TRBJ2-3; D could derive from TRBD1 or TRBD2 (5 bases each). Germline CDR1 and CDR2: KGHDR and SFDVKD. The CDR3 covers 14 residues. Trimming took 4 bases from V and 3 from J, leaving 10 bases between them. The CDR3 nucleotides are TGTGCCACCAGTGACCCCGAGGGGACAGATACGCAGTATTTT. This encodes CATSDPEGTDTQYF.

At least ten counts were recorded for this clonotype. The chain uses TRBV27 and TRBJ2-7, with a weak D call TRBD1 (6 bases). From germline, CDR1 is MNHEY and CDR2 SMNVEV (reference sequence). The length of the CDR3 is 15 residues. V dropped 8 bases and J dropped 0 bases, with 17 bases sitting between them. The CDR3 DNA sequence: TGTGCCAGCCGATTAGAACAGGGTTACTCCTACGAGCAGTACTTC. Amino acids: CASRLEQGYSYEQYF.

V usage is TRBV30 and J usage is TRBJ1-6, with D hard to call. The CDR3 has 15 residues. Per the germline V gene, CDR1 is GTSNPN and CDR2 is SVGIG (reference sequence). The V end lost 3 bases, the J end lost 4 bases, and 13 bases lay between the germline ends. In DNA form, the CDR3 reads TGTGCCTGGAGCGGGTCCATTCGGTATAATTCACCCCTCCACTTT. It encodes CAWSGSIRYNSPLHF.

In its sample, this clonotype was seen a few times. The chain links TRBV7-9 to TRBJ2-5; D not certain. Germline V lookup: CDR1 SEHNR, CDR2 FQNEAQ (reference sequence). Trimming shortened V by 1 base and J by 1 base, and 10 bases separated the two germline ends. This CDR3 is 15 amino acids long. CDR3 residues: CASSLGLTTQETQYF. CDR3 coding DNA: TGTGCCAGCAGCTTAGGGCTAACCACCCAAGAGACCCAGTACTTC.

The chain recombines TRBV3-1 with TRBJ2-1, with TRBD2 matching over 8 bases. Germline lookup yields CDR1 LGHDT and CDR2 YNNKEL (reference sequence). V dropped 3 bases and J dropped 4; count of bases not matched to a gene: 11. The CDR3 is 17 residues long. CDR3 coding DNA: TGTGCCAGCAGCCATCCTATACGGGGGGGGAGATACAATGAGCAGTTCTTC. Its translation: CASSHPIRGGRYNEQFF.

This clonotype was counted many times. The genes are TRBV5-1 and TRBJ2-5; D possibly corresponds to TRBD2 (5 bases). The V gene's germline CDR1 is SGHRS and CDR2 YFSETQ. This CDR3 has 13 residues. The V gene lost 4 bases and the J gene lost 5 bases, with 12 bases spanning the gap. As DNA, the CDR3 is TGCGCCAGCAGCGGCGGGTCGTGGGAGACCCAGTACTTC. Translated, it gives CASSGGSWETQYF.

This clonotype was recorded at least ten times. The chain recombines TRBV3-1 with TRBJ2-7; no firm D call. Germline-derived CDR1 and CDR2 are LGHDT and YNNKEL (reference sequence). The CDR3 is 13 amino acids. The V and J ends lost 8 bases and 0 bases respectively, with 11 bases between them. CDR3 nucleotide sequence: TGTGCCAGCGGCGGCGCTAGCTCCTACGAGCAGTACTTC. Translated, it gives CASGGASSYEQYF.

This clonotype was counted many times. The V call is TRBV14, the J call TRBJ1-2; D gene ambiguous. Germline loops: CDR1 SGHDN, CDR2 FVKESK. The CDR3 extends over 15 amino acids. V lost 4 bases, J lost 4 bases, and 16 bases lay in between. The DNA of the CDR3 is TGTGCCAGCAGCCCCGGTGGGTACAGCGGCTATGGCTACACCTTC. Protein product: CASSPGGYSGYGYTF.